The 27 T cell receptor beta chains below come from one sample, sequenced in a study of CD8+ T cells in alopecia areata. cDNA serving as the sequencing template came from extracted, reverse transcribed RNA. Profiled with immunoSEQ multiplex PCR; TCRdb holds only in-frame clones, not every one. Of about 140,000 clones listed, around 54% are singletons. What was sequenced was CD4+ T cells sorted from blood. The origin of the receptors is a human donor in good health.

CDR3 DNA: TGCAGCGTAGATGGACAGGGGGCAATTGGCTACACCTTC. As protein: CSVDGQGAIGYTF. The rearrangement uses TRBV29-1 and TRBJ1-2; 11 bases align to TRBD1. J gave up 7 bases and V 6 bases, and 7 bases lay outside the gene matches. The CDR3 consists of 13 residues. Germline CDR1 reads SQVTM; CDR2 reads ANQGSEA.

The DNA of the CDR3 is TGTGCCAGCAGCTTTACCGATGAGCAGTTCTTC. This codes for CASSFTDEQFF. V usage is TRBV7-2 and J usage is TRBJ2-1, with unresolved D. V was pared by 3 bases and J by 8 bases, with 5 bases between. This CDR3 has 11 amino acids. Germline CDR1 SGHTA, CDR2 FQGNSA.

The CDR3 here is CASSSGTGNYNEQFF. The CDR3 nucleotides are TGCGCCAGCAGCTCCGGGACAGGGAACTACAATGAGCAGTTCTTC. The chain combines TRBV5-1 with TRBJ2-1, with 9 positions matching TRBD1. Losses at the gene ends were 3 bases for V and 3 bases for J; bases not matched to a gene: 4. Germline V lookup: CDR1 SGHRS, CDR2 YFSETQ. The length of the CDR3 is 15 residues.

This clone appeared a few times. This sequence joins TRBV7-9 and TRBJ1-1, with D uncertain. The CDR3 contains 14 residues. Germline CDR1 reads SEHNR; CDR2 reads FQNEAQ (reference sequence). The V end was cut by 1 base, the J end by 0 bases, with 6 bases between. CDR3 DNA sequence: TGTGCCAGCAGCTTAGGGGCCGTGAACACTGAAGCTTTCTTT. It specifies CASSLGAVNTEAFF.

The genes are TRBV11-2 and TRBJ2-5; D might be TRBD2 (5 bases). In germline, CDR1 is SGHAT, CDR2 FQNNGV. The CDR3 loop spans 17 amino acids. Trimming removed 7 bases from V and 4 bases from J, with 25 bases in between. This CDR3 reads CASKASGEGRYGETQYF. CDR3 DNA: TGTGCCAGCAAAGCCTCCGGGGAAGGGAGATACGGAGAGACCCAGTACTTC.

V gene TRBV29-1 combines with J gene TRBJ2-1, with no clear D. CDR1 and CDR2 (germline): SQVTM, ANQGSEA. This CDR3 region has 11 residues. V was trimmed by 5 bases and J by 7 bases, leaving 9 bases between them. The chain's CDR3 is CSVRNWNEQFF. In DNA form, the CDR3 reads TGCAGCGTTCGGAACTGGAATGAGCAGTTCTTC.

The genes are TRBV6-5 and TRBJ1-4; D is undetermined. Germline V gives CDR1 MNHEY, CDR2 SVGAGI. V was pared by 0 bases and J by 8 bases, with 13 bases between. This CDR3 comprises 15 residues. The CDR3 DNA follows: TGTGCCAGCAGTTACTCGACACGACCAAGGGAAAAACTGTTTTTT. This codes for CASSYSTRPREKLFF.

This clone was seen only a few times. This chain links TRBV18 with TRBJ1-2; D is unclear. V was trimmed by 3 bases and J by 4 bases, leaving 18 bases between them. Per the germline V gene, CDR1 is KGHSH and CDR2 is LQKENI. The CDR3 covers 16 residues. The CDR3 DNA sequence: TGTGCCAGCTCACCCCCCGGGAGGGAAGTTGCCTATGGCTACACCTTC. Translation gives CASSPPGREVAYGYTF.

The chain joins TRBV7-9 to TRBJ2-3, with D unclear. V was trimmed by 5 bases and J by 0 bases, leaving 3 bases between them. This CDR3 is built from 12 residues. The germline V gene encodes CDR1 SEHNR and CDR2 FQNEAQ (reference sequence). The CDR3 spells CASSLSTDTQYF. In DNA form, the CDR3 reads TGTGCCAGCAGCCTTAGCACAGATACGCAGTATTTT.

The V call is TRBV29-1, the J call TRBJ2-1, with 9 bases lining up with TRBD2. Trimming removed 4 bases from V and 7 bases from J; junction bases left unmatched: 11. CDR1 is SQVTM and CDR2 is ANQGSEA in the germline V gene. This CDR3 region has 15 residues. The CDR3 DNA follows: TGCAGCGTTGGACAGATAGCGGGAGTAGCGAATGAGCAGTTCTTC. Translation gives CSVGQIAGVANEQFF.

The chain joins TRBV6-4 to TRBJ2-7; D might be TRBD2 (6 bases). With 4 bases removed from V and 7 bases from J, the gap between germline ends came to 20 bases. Germline V lookup: CDR1 MRHNA, CDR2 SNTAGT. This CDR3 contains 15 residues. The CDR3 reads CASSAEGTLTGEQYF. The CDR3 nucleotides are TGTGCCAGCAGTGCGGAGGGGACTTTAACGGGTGAGCAGTACTTC.

This rearrangement joins TRBV5-6 to TRBJ2-5; a weak D match, TRBD1 (6 bases). CDR3 length: 13 amino acids. Trimming removed 3 bases at V and 5 bases at J, with 11 bases between. Germline values: CDR1 SGHDT, CDR2 YYEEEE. CDR3 in amino acids: CASSSGQFETQYF. CDR3 nucleotides: TGTGCCAGCAGCTCCGGACAGTTTGAGACCCAGTACTTC.

The rearrangement uses TRBV27 and TRBJ2-1; D possibly corresponds to TRBD1 (5 bases). Germline CDR1 reads MNHEY; CDR2 reads SMNVEV (reference sequence). Trimming took 5 bases from V and 2 from J, leaving 13 bases between them. CDR3 length equals 15 residues. The CDR3 reads CASSSRVGTYNEQFF. CDR3 nucleotides: TGTGCCAGCAGTAGCAGGGTGGGGACCTACAATGAGCAGTTCTTC.

This clone was seen a single time. The chain has TRBV5-6 and TRBJ2-2; 8 nucleotides align to TRBD1. Germline V lookup: CDR1 SGHDT, CDR2 YYEEEE. The CDR3 totals 15 residues. V shed 1 base and J 3 bases; nucleotides not matched to a gene: 2. The CDR3 DNA reads TGTGCCAGCAGCTTGCCAGGGGGCTACACCGGGGAGCTGTTTTTT. Translation: CASSLPGGYTGELFF.

Turning to this clone: Germline and junction disagree at one end, which may indicate a read error. V gene TRBV19 combines with J gene TRBJ2-6; TRBD2 might be the D (6 bases). Germline CDR1 LNHDA, CDR2 SQIVND (reference sequence). CDR3 length: 12 residues. This CDR3 is CASSPGVNVLTF. DNA of the CDR3: TGTGCCAGTAGTCCGGGGGTCAACGTCCTGACTTTC.

This clone was seen once. The V gene is TRBV29-1, the J gene TRBJ1-1; D is unclear. The V gene lost 1 base and the J gene lost 1 base, with 7 bases spanning the gap. Germline-derived CDR1 and CDR2 are SQVTM and ANQGSEA. The CDR3 runs to 13 residues. Here the CDR3 reads CSVEGARNTEAFF. CDR3 nucleotide sequence: TGCAGCGTTGAAGGGGCTCGGAACACTGAAGCTTTCTTT. Complete variable domain (other parts from reference TRBV29-1 and TRBJ1-1): SAVISQKPSRDICQRGTSLTIQCQVDSQVTMMFWYRQQPGQSLTLIATANQGSEATYESGFVIDKFPISRPNLTFSTLTVSNMSPEDSSIYLCSVEGARNTEAFFGQGTRLTVV.

This clone has more than one count but fewer than ten. This chain links TRBV5-6 with TRBJ2-3, with D tentatively TRBD2 (6 bases). Germline V CDR1 and CDR2: SGHDT, YYEEEE. The CDR3 runs to 15 residues. V was trimmed by 3 bases and J by 6 bases, leaving 17 bases between them. This chain's CDR3 is CASSSTGPAGDTQYF. In DNA, the CDR3 is TGTGCCAGCAGCTCAACGGGCCCAGCGGGCGATACGCAGTATTTT.

Comments on this clone: Other DNA sequences within the sample encode an identical CDR3. As DNA, the CDR3 is TGTGCCAGCAGCTCGACAGGGAATCAGCCCCAGCATTTT. This encodes CASSSTGNQPQHF. The genes are TRBV7-9 and TRBJ1-5, with 7 nucleotides matching TRBD1. CDR3 size: 13 residues. The V gene end was trimmed by 4 bases and the J gene end by 4 bases; junction bases not matched to a gene: 1. Germline loops: CDR1 SEHNR, CDR2 FQNEAQ (reference sequence).

V and J are TRBV29-1 and TRBJ1-2; maybe TRBD1 (6 bases). The CDR3 covers 14 residues. Trimming cost V 4 bases and J 3 bases, with 15 bases left between them. CDR1 is SQVTM, CDR2 ANQGSEA, per germline. The CDR3 loop is CSVAQGVQDYGYTF. The CDR3 DNA follows: TGCAGCGTTGCACAGGGAGTCCAGGACTATGGCTACACCTTC.

This clone was observed a handful of times. The chain recombines TRBV19 with TRBJ1-2; 7 bases are shared with TRBD1. V was clipped by 4 bases and J by 3 bases; unmatched bases: 5. CDR1 LNHDA and CDR2 SQIVND come from the germline V gene (reference sequence). The CDR3 is 14 residues long. CDR3 in DNA: TGTGCCAGTAGTACCGGGGACAGATACTATGGCTACACCTTC. This translates into CASSTGDRYYGYTF.

This rearrangement joins TRBV25-1 to TRBJ2-5, with D perhaps matching TRBD2 (6 bases). With 0 bases removed from V and 0 bases from J, the gap between germline ends came to 8 bases. Germline V gene sequence: CDR1 MGHDK, CDR2 SYGVNS. The CDR3 is 15 amino acids. CDR3 residues: CASSEYGGNQETQYF. CDR3 bases: TGTGCCAGCAGTGAATATGGCGGGAACCAAGAGACCCAGTACTTC. Based on the CDR3 plus reference TRBV25-1 and TRBJ2-5, the full variable domain is EADIYQTPRYLVIGTGKKITLECSQTMGHDKMYWYQQDPGMELHLIHYSYGVNSTEKGDLSSESTVSRIRTEHFPLTLESARPSHTSQYLCASSEYGGNQETQYFGPGTRLLVL.

CDR3 coding DNA: TGCAGCGGTGGGGTTTCCGAGCAGTTCTTC. Translated: CSGGVSEQFF. The rearrangement uses TRBV29-1 and TRBJ2-1; unclear D gene. This CDR3 is built from 10 residues. The germline V gene encodes CDR1 SQVTM and CDR2 ANQGSEA. V was trimmed by 7 bases and J by 10 bases, leaving 11 bases between them.

This clone turned up a few times. This chain connects TRBV5-1 to TRBJ2-2; the match to TRBD2 covers 8 bases. The CDR3 runs to 14 residues. The trim removed 9 bases at V and 2 bases at J, leaving 6 bases unmatched. Germline CDR1 SGHRS, CDR2 YFSETQ. DNA for the CDR3: TGCGCCACCCGGACTAGCCCTAACACCGGGGAGCTGTTTTTT. Translating it yields CATRTSPNTGELFF. Drawing the rest from reference TRBV5-1 and TRBJ2-2, the complete variable domain is KAGVTQTPRYLIKTRGQQVTLSCSPISGHRSVSWYQQTPGQGLQFLFEYFSETQRNKGNFPGRFSGRQFSNSRSEMNVSTLELGDSALYLCATRTSPNTGELFFGEGSRLTVL.

This clone was picked up a small number of times. This CDR3 reads CSVGVFGEKLFF. CDR3 bases: TGCAGCGTTGGGGTTTTTGGTGAAAAACTGTTTTTT. V usage is TRBV29-1 and J usage is TRBJ1-4; D not certain. CDR3 length: 12 amino acids. V lost 4 bases, J lost 7 bases, and 10 bases lay in between. Germline loops: CDR1 SQVTM, CDR2 ANQGSEA.

This clone was found a few times. The CDR3 is CASTPTELYGYTF. The CDR3 DNA is TGTGCCAGCACCCCCACAGAGCTCTATGGCTACACCTTC. The chain links TRBV6-5 to TRBJ1-2; D is ambiguous. The CDR3 is made up of 13 amino acids. Per germline, CDR1 MNHEY and CDR2 SVGAGI. V shed 7 bases and J shed 4 bases, with 13 bases lying between them.

The genes are TRBV29-1 and TRBJ2-5, with 7 positions matching TRBD2. Germline CDR1 SQVTM, CDR2 ANQGSEA. The CDR3 has 13 amino acids. V trimming: 8 bases; J trimming: 1 base; junction bases outside the gene matches: 7. The CDR3 DNA sequence: TGCAGCATCGCGGGAGCGGCCCAAGAGACCCAGTACTTC. Amino acid sequence: CSIAGAAQETQYF. Together with reference TRBV29-1 and TRBJ2-5, the CDR3 gives the full variable domain: SAVISQKPSRDICQRGTSLTIQCQVDSQVTMMFWYRQQPGQSLTLIATANQGSEATYESGFVIDKFPISRPNLTFSTLTVSNMSPEDSSIYLCSIAGAAQETQYFGPGTRLLVL.

The chain uses TRBV5-1 and TRBJ2-2; TRBD1 is a possible D gene (6 bases). Germline CDR1 is SGHRS and CDR2 is YFSETQ. The V and J ends lost 3 bases and 7 bases respectively, with 13 bases between them. The CDR3 totals 14 residues. In DNA form, the CDR3 reads TGCGCCAGCAGCTCCCACAGGGCCGACGGGGAGCTGTTTTTT. It encodes CASSSHRADGELFF. Combining the CDR3 with reference TRBV5-1 and TRBJ2-2 gives the whole variable domain KAGVTQTPRYLIKTRGQQVTLSCSPISGHRSVSWYQQTPGQGLQFLFEYFSETQRNKGNFPGRFSGRQFSNSRSEMNVSTLELGDSALYLCASSSHRADGELFFGEGSRLTVL.